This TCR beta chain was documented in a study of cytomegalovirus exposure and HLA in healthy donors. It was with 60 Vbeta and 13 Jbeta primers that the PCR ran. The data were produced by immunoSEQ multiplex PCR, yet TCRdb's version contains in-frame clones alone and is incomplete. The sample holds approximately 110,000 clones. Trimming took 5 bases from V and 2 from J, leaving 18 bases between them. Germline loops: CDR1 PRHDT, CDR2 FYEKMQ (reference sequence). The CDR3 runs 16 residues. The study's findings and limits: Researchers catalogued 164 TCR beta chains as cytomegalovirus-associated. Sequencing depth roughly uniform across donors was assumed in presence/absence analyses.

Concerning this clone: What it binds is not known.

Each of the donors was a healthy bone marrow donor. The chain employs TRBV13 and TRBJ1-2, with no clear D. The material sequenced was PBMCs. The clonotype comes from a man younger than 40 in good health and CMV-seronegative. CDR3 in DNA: TGTGCCAGCAGCCAAGGCGGGGAGGGTTTGAACTATGGCTACACCTTC. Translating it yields CASSQGGEGLNYGYTF.